These 22 T cell receptor beta chains originate from one sample sequenced in a study of cytomegalovirus exposure and HLA in healthy donors. The PCR was carried out with 60 Vbeta primers and 13 Jbeta primers. The table came from immunoSEQ multiplex PCR; TCRdb's copy has only in-frame clones and leaves some out. Among approximately 38,000 clones, 60% to 70% were seen once, and the ten largest hold 18%. The sequenced sample was PBMCs. Receptors were obtained from a man aged 45 to 65 in good health and CMV-seropositive.

J is TRBJ1-2 and V is TRBV5-6; D perhaps matches TRBD1 (6 bases). The germline CDR1 and CDR2 sequences are SGHDT and YYEEEE. The CDR3 has 13 residues. The V gene lost 3 bases and the J gene lost 4 bases, with 10 bases spanning the gap. CDR3 region: CASSYKGVYGYTF. The DNA of the CDR3 is TGTGCCAGCAGCTATAAGGGGGTCTATGGCTACACCTTC.

A single count supports this clone. The CDR3 nucleotides are TGTGCCAGCAGCTTAGGCCCCCAGGGCGACGGCTACACCTTC. As protein: CASSLGPQGDGYTF. This chain joins TRBV7-8 and TRBJ1-2, with a tentative D call TRBD1 (5 bases). V was trimmed by 1 base and J by 8 bases, leaving 14 bases between them. Germline V gene sequence: CDR1 SGHVS, CDR2 FQNEAQ. The CDR3 length is 14 residues.

V is TRBV7-9 and J is TRBJ2-1; 8 bases map to TRBD2. J lost 6 bases, V lost 5 bases, and 9 bases had no gene match. The germline gives CDR1 SEHNR, CDR2 FQNEAQ (reference sequence). The CDR3 loop spans 15 amino acids. The CDR3 here is CASSRGGPLLNEQFF. CDR3 bases: TGTGCCAGCAGCCGCGGGGGGCCCCTCCTCAATGAGCAGTTCTTC.

The rearrangement uses TRBV27 and TRBJ2-2; the D is unclear. CDR1 and CDR2 (germline): MNHEY, SMNVEV (reference sequence). The CDR3 totals 12 residues. Trimming removed 5 bases from V and 3 bases from J, with 4 bases in between. CDR3 sequence (DNA): TGTGCCAGCAGTCGGGACACCGGGGAGCTGTTTTTT. Its protein product is CASSRDTGELFF.

The chain employs TRBV6-1 and TRBJ1-2, with 7 bases that match TRBD1. The ends lost 5 bases at V and 5 bases at J; junction bases unmatched: 11. The length of the CDR3 is 15 residues. CDR1 is MNHNS, CDR2 SASEGT, per germline. CDR3 in DNA: TGTGCCAGCAGTAACCGACAGGGCTGGCTTTATGGCTACACCTTC. This translates into CASSNRQGWLYGYTF.

The CDR3 here is CASSWVRGNYGYTF. CDR3 coding DNA: TGTGCCAGCAGCTGGGTAAGGGGGAACTATGGCTACACCTTC. V usage is TRBV11-2 and J usage is TRBJ1-2; tentative D call: TRBD1 (6 bases). Per the germline V gene, CDR1 is SGHAT and CDR2 is FQNNGV. The CDR3 has 14 amino acids. The ends were cut back, 4 bases at V and 2 bases at J, with 11 bases in the middle.

The gene calls are TRBV6-4 and TRBJ2-1, with 8 bases lining up with TRBD1. The CDR3 spans 14 residues. The trim removed 8 bases at V and 9 bases at J, leaving 12 bases unmatched. Germline loops: CDR1 MRHNA, CDR2 SNTAGT. The CDR3 bases are TGTGCCAGCTCTACCGGGACAGGTAGCGGTGAGCAGTTCTTC. It encodes CASSTGTGSGEQFF.

This chain links TRBV5-1 with TRBJ2-1; 12 bases line up with TRBD2. The ends lost 2 bases at V and 6 bases at J; junction bases unmatched: 12. The CDR3 has 18 amino acids. Germline CDR1 SGHRS, CDR2 YFSETQ. CDR3 coding DNA: TGCGCCAGCAGCTTTCCGGAACTAGCGGGGGGAACCTCCAATGAGCAGTTCTTC. Protein: CASSFPELAGGTSNEQFF.

The chain has TRBV9 and TRBJ2-3, with 9 bases aligning to TRBD1. From germline, CDR1 is SGDLS and CDR2 YYNGEE. V lost 2 bases to trimming and J lost 3 bases; unmatched junction nucleotides: 4. This CDR3 has 15 amino acids. The DNA for the CDR3 is TGTGCCAGCAGCGTTACCGGGACAGGGACAGATACGCAGTATTTT. Translation gives CASSVTGTGTDTQYF.

This clone has more than one count but fewer than ten. The V and J genes are TRBV19 and TRBJ1-1, with 8 bases fitting TRBD1. Germline trimming cut 0 bases from V and 5 bases from J; bases unmatched to any gene: 5. This CDR3 is 15 amino acids long. Germline V CDR1 and CDR2: LNHDA, SQIVND (reference sequence). The CDR3 nucleotides read TGTGCCAGTAGTATAGAATGGACAGGGATGACTGAAGCTTTCTTT. This gives the protein CASSIEWTGMTEAFF.

The chain uses TRBV21-1 and TRBJ2-5; the D segment call TRBD1 is taken from the table without a DNA check. TRBV21-1 is termed a pseudogene. The CDR3 has 18 residues. The CDR3 DNA reads as TGTGCCAGCAGCAAAGGGGAGACAGGTCTTTTTGCAAAAGAGACCCAGTACTTC. Protein sequence: CASSKGETGLFAKETQYF.

This clone was detected once. The chain carries TRBV11-2 and TRBJ2-3, with TRBD2 as a possible D gene (6 bases). The CDR3 totals 15 residues. CDR1 and CDR2 (germline): SGHAT, FQNNGV. V was shortened by 5 bases and J by 4 bases, with 16 bases between the two germline ends. The CDR3 sequence: CASSLQTGGADTQYF. CDR3 bases: TGTGCCAGCAGCCTCCAAACCGGGGGTGCAGATACGCAGTATTTT.

This CDR3 is CASSRRWQENGYTF. DNA of the CDR3: TGTGCCAGCAGCCGTCGTTGGCAGGAAAATGGCTACACCTTC. The rearrangement joins TRBV21-1 to TRBJ1-2; no DNA check was done on the table's D call, TRBD1. TRBV21-1 is reported as a pseudogene. This CDR3 region has 14 residues.

The chain carries TRBV5-1 and TRBJ2-2; weak D call: TRBD2 (6 bases). Germline V CDR1 and CDR2: SGHRS, YFSETQ. The length of the CDR3 is 15 residues. V was clipped by 3 bases and J by 6 bases, with 15 bases between them. This chain's CDR3 is CASSWEDQRAGELFF. In nucleotides, the CDR3 is TGCGCCAGCAGCTGGGAGGACCAGCGGGCCGGGGAGCTGTTTTTT.

The chain couples TRBV7-9 to TRBJ2-1; TRBD2 agrees at 7 bases. Germline V CDR1 and CDR2: SEHNR, FQNEAQ (reference sequence). With V trimmed by 5 bases and J by 8 bases, 12 bases remained unmatched. The CDR3 covers 15 residues. The CDR3, as DNA: TGTGCCAGCAGCCCCCAGCGGGGTTTGCCCGATGAGCAGTTCTTC. Amino acids: CASSPQRGLPDEQFF. The whole variable domain, filled in from reference TRBV7-9 and TRBJ2-1, reads DTGVSQNPRHKITKRGQNVTFRCDPISEHNRLYWYRQTLGQGPEFLTYFQNEAQLEKSRLLSDRFSAERPKGSFSTLEIQRTEQGDSAMYLCASSPQRGLPDEQFFGPGTRLTVL.

The chain is built from TRBV28 and TRBJ2-7, with TRBD1 identical over 7 bases. CDR1 and CDR2 from the germline V gene are MDHEN and SYDVKM. Unmatched junction bases numbered 12, after V lost 7 bases and J lost 3 bases. The CDR3 loop spans 15 amino acids. The CDR3 spells CASTRAWDSYYEQYF. The CDR3 nucleotides are TGTGCCAGCACCCGTGCGTGGGACAGCTACTACGAGCAGTACTTC.

The chain joins TRBV7-3 to TRBJ1-6; the match to TRBD1 covers 8 bases. This CDR3 is built from 14 residues. V lost 5 bases, J lost 7 bases, and 4 bases stayed unmatched. CDR1 and CDR2 from the germline V gene are SGHTA and FQGTGA. CDR3 bases: TGTGCCAGCAGCGCCACAGGGGGAAATTCACCCCTCCACTTT. Translated, it gives CASSATGGNSPLHF.

J is TRBJ1-1 and V is TRBV5-1; the match to TRBD1 covers 9 bases. Germline loops: CDR1 SGHRS, CDR2 YFSETQ. Trimming took 0 bases from V and 1 from J; bases not matched to a gene: 1. This CDR3 is built from 15 residues. The CDR3 region is CASSLAGQGNTEAFF. The CDR3 DNA reads as TGCGCCAGCAGCTTGGCGGGACAGGGGAACACTGAAGCTTTCTTT.

The V and J genes are TRBV28 and TRBJ1-6, with D possibly matching TRBD1 (6 bases). CDR3 size: 16 residues. V was cut by 1 base and J by 7 bases, with 14 bases left in between. Looked up from germline, CDR1 is MDHEN and CDR2 is SYDVKM. The CDR3 DNA reads as TGTGCCAGCAGTTTATTTCCCGGGACAAACAATTCACCCCTCCACTTT. Amino acid sequence: CASSLFPGTNNSPLHF.

The rearrangement joins TRBV29-1 to TRBJ2-5, with 9 positions matching TRBD1. Trimming at V came to 5 bases and at J to 5 bases, leaving 12 bases not matched to a gene. CDR3 length: 15 residues. From germline, CDR1 is SQVTM and CDR2 ANQGSEA. The CDR3 bases are TGCAGCGTTTTAGGGACAGGGAGGGTCCAGGAGACCCAGTACTTC. It is translated as CSVLGTGRVQETQYF.

The chain carries TRBV6-1 and TRBJ1-6, with no clear D. V was clipped by 2 bases and J by 7 bases, with 15 bases between them. The CDR3 is 16 amino acids. CDR1 and CDR2 (germline): MNHNS, SASEGT. The CDR3, as DNA: TGTGCCAGCAGTGAAATGACATCCATTTCCAATTCACCCCTCCACTTT. It specifies CASSEMTSISNSPLHF.

This clone was seen more than once but under ten times. The rearrangement links TRBV10-3 to TRBJ2-2, with D uncertain. This CDR3 is built from 15 residues. From germline, CDR1 is ENHRY and CDR2 SYGVKD. The V end was cut by 7 bases, the J end by 0 bases, with 12 bases between. CDR3 coding DNA: TGTGCCATCACCGATGTAGAGACGAACACCGGGGAGCTGTTTTTT. Amino acids: CAITDVETNTGELFF.